The clone carrying this T cell receptor (beta chain) showed up just once. Trimming took 4 bases from V and 4 from J; bases not matched to a gene: 8. The CDR3 loop spans 15 amino acids. Germline CDR1 SGDLS, CDR2 YYNGEE. The data are from a study of blood T cell repertoires in COVID-19. As for the study in general: There were acute and convalescent COVID-19 samples, and they came from the United States, Italy and Spain.

Clones were read by immunoSEQ multiplex PCR, and TCRdb kept only the in-frame ones, dropping some. The profile shows 95,000 to 120,000 clones, around 83% of them singletons. Source material: peripheral blood. The TCR was taken from an older woman with COVID-19, enrolled during active disease. The J gene is TRBJ2-1, the V gene TRBV9; 7 nucleotides match TRBD2. The CDR3 here is CASSSGLRGYNEQFF. In DNA, the CDR3 is TGTGCCAGCAGCTCGGGACTACGAGGATACAATGAGCAGTTCTTC.